Below are 23 T cell receptor beta chains sequenced from a single sample in a study of CD8+ T cells in alopecia areata. The treatment is: oral pan-JAK inhibitor, 5-10 mg twice daily. RNA was isolated and reverse transcribed to cDNA, the sequencing template. TCRdb's table, derived via immunoSEQ multiplex PCR, lists solely in-frame clones and lacks some. This sample yields fewer than 200,000 clones, of which approximately 59% are seen a single time; 16% belongs to the top ten. The specimen was CD4+ T cells sorted from blood, collected at approximately week 56, from a patient treated with tofacitinib. The receptors were gathered from a human donor with alopecia areata.

The gene calls are TRBV25-1 and TRBJ1-1; 11 bases fit TRBD1. Germline CDR1 reads MGHDK; CDR2 reads SYGVNS. The CDR3 runs to 18 residues. V trimming: 5 bases; J trimming: 4 bases; junction bases outside the gene matches: 15. For the CDR3, the DNA is TGTGCCAGCAGTCACCCCCGGCGGACAGGGGGCGGAAGCACTGAAGCTTTCTTT. Amino acid sequence: CASSHPRRTGGGSTEAFF.

This chain links TRBV30 with TRBJ2-4; the match to TRBD2 covers 8 bases. The CDR3 has 15 residues. Germline CDR1 and CDR2: GTSNPN and SVGIG (reference sequence). The V and J ends lost 6 bases and 4 bases, in that order; junction bases with no gene match: 11. CDR3 in DNA: TGTGCCTGTTCCCCCTTCGGGGGGGGGAAAAACATTCAGTACTTC. As protein: CACSPFGGGKNIQYF. Full variable domain (missing parts from reference TRBV30 and TRBJ2-4): SQTIHQWPATLVQPVGSPLSLECTVEGTSNPNLYWYRQAAGRGLQLLFYSVGIGQISSEVPQNLSASRPQDRQFILSSKKLLLSDSGFYLCACSPFGGGKNIQYFGAGTRLSVL.

Here the CDR3 DNA reads TGCAGCGCCGCGACAGGTATGGGCAATCAGCCCCAGCATTTT. It encodes CSAATGMGNQPQHF. The gene calls are TRBV29-1 and TRBJ1-5; TRBD1 might be the D (6 bases). V lost 7 bases to trimming and J lost 2 bases, with 15 bases between them. CDR1 is SQVTM, CDR2 ANQGSEA, per germline. The CDR3 sequence is 14 residues long.

This clone was detected only a few times. The chain combines TRBV19 with TRBJ1-1, with unresolved D. Trimming took off 5 bases at V and 0 bases at J, with 10 bases between the two ends. The CDR3 has 14 amino acids. Looked up from germline, CDR1 is LNHDA and CDR2 is SQIVND (reference sequence). The CDR3 is CASSFGTLNTEAFF. CDR3 DNA: TGTGCCAGTAGTTTTGGCACGCTGAACACTGAAGCTTTCTTT. Full variable domain (remainder filled in from reference TRBV19 and TRBJ1-1): DGGITQSPKYLFRKEGQNVTLSCEQNLNHDAMYWYRQDPGQGLRLIYYSQIVNDFQKGDIAEGYSVSREKKESFPLTVTSAQKNPTAFYLCASSFGTLNTEAFFGQGTRLTVV.

The genes are TRBV11-3 and TRBJ1-2; possible D gene TRBD1, 5 bases. The CDR3 is made up of 13 amino acids. Germline CDR1 and CDR2: SGHNT and YENEEA. V was pared by 5 bases and J by 4 bases, with 11 bases between. In DNA, the CDR3 is TGTGCCAGCAGCCACGGACAAGTCTATGGCTACACCTTC. This translates into CASSHGQVYGYTF.

This rearrangement joins TRBV29-1 to TRBJ2-7, with 9 positions matching TRBD2. The V gene's germline CDR1 is SQVTM and CDR2 ANQGSEA. The J segment lost 4 bases and the V segment lost 1 base, leaving 5 bases of the junction unmatched. The CDR3 consists of 14 residues. The CDR3 loop reads CSVEGSSGGYEQYF. The CDR3 coding sequence is TGCAGCGTTGAAGGATCGAGCGGGGGGTACGAGCAGTACTTC.

This clone was counted a few times. CDR3 region: CAWSPYAGTGANQPQHF. In DNA form, the CDR3 reads TGTGCCTGGAGTCCATACGCAGGGACAGGGGCCAATCAGCCCCAGCATTTT. The V call is TRBV30, the J call TRBJ1-5, with 10 bases aligning to TRBD1. CDR3 length: 17 amino acids. Germline trimming cut 2 bases from V and 3 bases from J; bases unmatched to any gene: 10. In germline, CDR1 is GTSNPN, CDR2 SVGIG (reference sequence).

J is TRBJ2-5 and V is TRBV4-2; TRBD2 is a possible D gene (5 bases). Trimming left V 1 base short and J 7 bases short, with 10 bases between. Germline V CDR1 and CDR2: LGHNA, YNFKEQ. CDR3 length equals 13 residues. CDR3 loop: CASSQVGMGTQYF. The CDR3 region has the DNA TGTGCCAGCAGCCAAGTCGGGATGGGGACCCAGTACTTC.

The rearrangement joins TRBV4-1 to TRBJ1-5, with a tentative D call TRBD1 (5 bases). Germline CDR1 and CDR2: MGHRA and YSYEKL. This CDR3 is built from 15 residues. V lost 4 bases and J 6 bases, leaving 16 bases between the germline ends. The CDR3 coding sequence is TGCGCCAGCAGCCCACTCGGTCGGGGCACTCAGCCCCAGCATTTT. This sequence encodes CASSPLGRGTQPQHF.

DNA for the CDR3: TGTGCCAGCAGCCAAATTGGGGGCGGGGAAGCTTTCTTT. This encodes CASSQIGGGEAFF. The chain has TRBV14 and TRBJ1-1, with TRBD1 as a possible D gene (6 bases). V dropped 2 bases and J dropped 8 bases, with 12 bases sitting between them. CDR3 length equals 13 residues. Germline CDR1 SGHDN, CDR2 FVKESK.

In its sample, this clone was seen a few times. The chain recombines TRBV6-5 with TRBJ2-3, with 9 bases identical to TRBD1. J was trimmed by 5 bases and V by 6 bases; bases with no gene match: 9. CDR1 is MNHEY and CDR2 is SVGAGI in the germline V gene. This CDR3 has 15 amino acids. CDR3 in DNA: TGTGCCAGCAGCTTTACCGGGACAGGGAGAGATACGCAGTATTTT. It specifies CASSFTGTGRDTQYF.

The genes are TRBV27 and TRBJ1-2, with TRBD1 matching 8 bases. The CDR3 covers 13 residues. Germline lookup yields CDR1 MNHEY and CDR2 SMNVEV (reference sequence). Unmatched junction bases numbered 7, after V lost 5 bases and J lost 8 bases. CDR3 sequence (DNA): TGTGCCAGCAGTCCGGACAGGGCGAGAGGCTACACCTTC. Amino acids: CASSPDRARGYTF.

The CDR3 DNA sequence: TGTGCCAGCAGCGTAGACCCTTCAACTAATGAAAAACTGTTTTTT. Amino acids: CASSVDPSTNEKLFF. The V call is TRBV9, the J call TRBJ1-4; D is unresolved. The CDR3 totals 15 residues. The germline V gene has CDR1 SGDLS and CDR2 YYNGEE. V was clipped by 0 bases and J by 0 bases, with 6 bases between them.

The chain recombines TRBV4-1 with TRBJ2-7; TRBD1 might be the D (6 bases). The CDR3 contains 14 residues. Trimming shortened V by 2 bases and J by 7 bases, and 15 bases separated the two germline ends. Germline values: CDR1 MGHRA, CDR2 YSYEKL. CDR3 in amino acids: CASSQNRNQGEQYF. The CDR3, as DNA: TGCGCCAGCAGCCAAAACCGGAACCAGGGGGAGCAGTACTTC.

This clone was seen many times. This chain joins TRBV5-1 and TRBJ2-7; weak D call: TRBD1 (6 bases). The V end lost 0 bases, the J end lost 1 base, and 11 bases lay between the germline ends. CDR1 SGHRS and CDR2 YFSETQ come from the germline V gene. This CDR3 has 15 amino acids. DNA for the CDR3: TGCGCCAGCAGCTTGGGGACAGCCCCTTCCTACGAGCAGTACTTC. Translating it yields CASSLGTAPSYEQYF.

This clone was counted ten times or more. The chain uses TRBV4-1 and TRBJ2-4; D is uncertain. The CDR3 runs to 17 residues. V lost 1 base, J lost 0 bases, and 13 bases lay in between. Germline-derived CDR1 and CDR2 are MGHRA and YSYEKL. CDR3 sequence: CASSQGYGRLAKNIQYF. The CDR3 DNA follows: TGCGCCAGCAGCCAAGGGTATGGTCGGCTAGCCAAAAACATTCAGTACTTC.

This clone has a handful of counts. The J gene is TRBJ2-2, the V gene TRBV5-1; 9 bases match TRBD1. The V segment lost 4 bases and the J segment 4 bases; nucleotides outside the gene matches: 8. The CDR3 sequence is 16 residues long. CDR1 and CDR2 from the germline V gene are SGHRS and YFSETQ. In DNA, the CDR3 is TGCGCCAGCAGCACCAGACAGGGGGGCGGCACCGGGGAGCTGTTTTTT. As protein: CASSTRQGGGTGELFF.

The table lists this clone with a few counts. The chain links TRBV5-1 to TRBJ2-7; D gene ambiguous. The CDR3 consists of 12 residues. Per the germline V gene, CDR1 is SGHRS and CDR2 is YFSETQ. Trimming left V 0 bases short and J 6 bases short, with 7 bases between. CDR3 in DNA: TGCGCCAGCAGCTTGGAAAGTCGCGAGCAGTACTTC. Encoded protein: CASSLESREQYF.

This chain uses TRBV19 with TRBJ1-2; 7 bases agree with TRBD1. CDR1 is LNHDA and CDR2 is SQIVND in the germline V gene (reference sequence). This CDR3 spans 12 amino acids. V shed 10 bases and J 4 bases; nucleotides not matched to a gene: 6. As DNA, the CDR3 is TGTGCCACCGAACAGGGGCGCTATGGCTACACCTTC. It specifies CATEQGRYGYTF.

Turning to this clone: Sequence at one end of the junction differs from germline and may be a read error. The V and J genes are TRBV29-1 and TRBJ1-2; TRBD1 aligns across 7 bases. The CDR3 runs to 13 residues. The germline gives CDR1 SQVTM, CDR2 ANQGSEA. CDR3 in amino acids: CSVAGTANSGYTF. CDR3 DNA sequence: TGCAGCGTTGCGGGGACAGCTAACTCTGGCTACACCTTC.

In its sample, this clone was seen a few times. V gene TRBV11-2 combines with J gene TRBJ2-7; D unresolved. V lost 2 bases and J 4 bases, leaving 9 bases between the germline ends. Germline V gene lookup returns CDR1 SGHAT and CDR2 FQNNGV. The CDR3 runs to 13 residues. The CDR3 spells CASSLLQSYEQYF. CDR3 DNA sequence: TGTGCCAGCAGCTTATTGCAATCATACGAGCAGTACTTC.

V gene TRBV2 combines with J gene TRBJ1-5; 8 positions agree with TRBD1. CDR1 and CDR2 from the germline V gene are SNHLY and FYNNEI. This CDR3 has 13 amino acids. Trimming took 11 bases from V and 4 from J; bases not matched to a gene: 7. The CDR3 reads CAGGQDLNQPQHF. Here the CDR3 DNA reads TGTGCCGGGGGACAGGACCTTAATCAGCCCCAGCATTTT.

The V gene is TRBV9, the J gene TRBJ2-7; 8 bases line up with TRBD1. The CDR3 has 15 amino acids. Trimming removed 3 bases from V and 4 bases from J; junction bases left unmatched: 9. Germline CDR1 SGDLS, CDR2 YYNGEE. The CDR3 sequence: CASSATGTGDYEQYF. The CDR3 bases are TGTGCCAGCAGCGCAACCGGGACAGGCGATTACGAGCAGTACTTC. The full variable domain, with the rest looked up from reference TRBV9 and TRBJ2-7, is DSGVTQTPKHLITATGQRVTLRCSPRSGDLSVYWYQQSLDQGLQFLIQYYNGEERAKGNILERFSAQQFPDLHSELNLSSLELGDSALYFCASSATGTGDYEQYFGPGTRLTVT.